The clone carrying this TCR beta chain was seen repeatedly, ten times or more. Time point specified: pretreatment peripheral blood. This specimen comes from a study of PD-L1 blockade in urothelial cancer. At the level of the study: Blood-derived samples held a median approximately 140,000 T cells.

TCRdb keeps only in-frame clones here, not all; method: immunoSEQ multiplex PCR. The sample includes 60,000 to 70,000 clones, under 90% of them seen just once. Germline trimming cut 6 bases from V and 1 base from J; bases unmatched to any gene: 1. CDR1 is MDHEN, CDR2 SYDVKM, per germline. CDR3 size: 13 residues. V usage is TRBV28 and J usage is TRBJ2-3; 7 bases are shared with TRBD2. The sample here was PBMCs, taken around atezolizumab (anti-PD-L1) treatment. This receptor was identified in a man in his 70s with urothelial cancer. This CDR3 reads CASRGLRTDTQYF. CDR3 nucleotides: TGTGCCAGCAGGGGACTACGCACAGATACGCAGTATTTT.